The rows below give T cell receptor beta chains drawn from one sample of a study of tissue T cells after allogeneic stem cell transplantation. Assay: immunoSEQ multiplex PCR; the TCRdb copy retains only in-frame clones and omits some. Among about 10,000 clones, 60% were seen once, and the ten largest hold around 9.6%. The material was tissue from the jejunum, obtained at autopsy. These receptors came from a woman aged 18-55 years with breast cancer. Each CDR3 is given with its conserved first and last residue. D genes are given only for firm matches. Clone size is given for some rows only: seen once, a few or many times, or a class if the clone is expanded.

19	TRBJ1-6	TRBV3-1/TRBV3-2	few	TRBD1	CAEDNRPGTGPLGDSPLHF	TGTGCCGAAGACAACCGACCCGGGACAGGCCCTCTGGGGGATTCACCCCTCCACTTT
13	TRBJ2-3	TRBV19	NA	NA	CASSIQFGDTQYF	TGTGCCAGTAGTATCCAGTTCGGGGATACGCAGTATTTT
14	TRBJ2-2	TRBV18	NA	NA	CASSPITNTGELFF	TGTGCCAGCTCACCTATAACGAACACCGGGGAGCTGTTTTTT
13	TRBJ1-5	TRBV24-1	NA	NA	CATSDHRDQPQHF	TGTGCCACCAGTGATCACAGGGATCAGCCCCAGCATTTT
13	TRBJ1-6	TRBV3-1/TRBV3-2	few	NA	CASSPRGHSPLHF	TGTGCCAGCAGCCCGAGGGGCCATTCACCCCTCCACTTT
11	TRBJ2-7	TRBV2	NA	NA	CASSGGLRQYF	TGTGCCAGCAGTGGGGGGCTTAGGCAGTACTTC
15	TRBJ1-1	TRBV5-4	large	TRBD1	CASSRSTGDNTEAFF	TGTGCCAGCAGCCGGTCTACAGGGGATAACACTGAAGCTTTCTTT
12	TRBJ2-7	TRBV10-3	NA	NA	CAIRSETYEQYF	TGTGCCATCAGAAGTGAAACCTACGAGCAGTACTTC
15	TRBJ1-1	TRBV5-1	NA	NA	CASSSDGGMNTEAFF	TGCGCCAGCAGCTCGGATGGGGGGATGAACACTGAAGCTTTCTTT
13	TRBJ2-5	TRBV7-8	NA	NA	CASSLGSQETQYF	TGTGCCAGCAGCTTGGGCAGTCAAGAGACCCAGTACTTC
16	TRBJ2-5	TRBV28	NA	NA	CASSFGSSGVGETQYF	TGTGCCAGCAGTTTCGGAAGTTCGGGAGTGGGGGAGACCCAGTACTTC
17	TRBJ2-7	TRBV18	NA	TRBD1	CASSPPGETGGSYEQYF	TGTGCCAGCTCACCACCGGGAGAGACAGGGGGGAGCTACGAGCAGTACTTC
11	TRBJ1-2	TRBV28	once	NA	CASSSAGGYTF	TGTGCCAGCAGTTCGGCGGGAGGCTACACCTTC
19	TRBJ1-1	TRBV5-6	NA	NA	CASSQDYRANWVRNTEAFF	TGTGCCAGCAGCCAAGACTACAGGGCCAATTGGGTACGGAACACTGAAGCTTTCTTT
10	TRBJ2-6	TRBV2	NA	NA	CASSLNVLTF	TGTGCCAGCAGCCTCAACGTCCTGACTTTC
12	TRBJ2-2	TRBV9	NA	NA	CASSVGTGELFF	TGTGCCAGCAGCGTAGGGACCGGGGAGCTGTTTTTT
16	TRBJ2-1	TRBV6-6	NA	TRBD2	CASRGLGLAGYNEQFF	TGTGCCAGCAGGGGCCTGGGACTAGCGGGGTACAATGAGCAGTTCTTC
15	TRBJ2-1	TRBV9	NA	NA	CASSGDILLGHEQFF	TGTGCCAGCAGCGGGGACATTCTCCTTGGGCATGAGCAGTTCTTC
11	TRBJ2-7	TRBV10-3	NA	NA	CAIGRVDEQYF	TGTGCCATCGGCCGGGTGGATGAGCAGTACTTC
14	TRBJ1-1	TRBV19	medium-sized	NA	CASSEHGRNTEAFF	TGTGCCAGTAGTGAACACGGGAGGAACACTGAAGCTTTCTTT
16	TRBJ2-7	TRBV27	few	TRBD2	CASSPRSGRRTYEQYF	TGTGCCAGCAGTCCCCGTAGCGGGAGGCGGACCTACGAGCAGTACTTC
14	TRBJ2-5	TRBV12-5	NA	NA	CASGFPGPVETQYF	TGTGCTAGTGGTTTCCCCGGACCGGTAGAGACCCAGTACTTC
12	TRBJ2-5	TRBV5-4	NA	NA	CASSLGRETQYF	TGTGCCAGCAGCTTAGGACGGGAGACCCAGTACTTC
15	TRBJ2-3	TRBV7-2	NA	TRBD2	CASTRSGGLTDTQYF	TGTGCCAGCACTCGGAGCGGGGGCCTTACAGATACGCAGTATTTT
12	TRBJ1-1	TRBV6-6	once	NA	CASRPGGTEAFF	TGTGCCAGCAGGCCCGGTGGGACTGAAGCTTTCTTT
14	TRBJ1-1	TRBV30	few	NA	CAWSVLQEDTEAFF	TGTGCCTGGAGTGTACTTCAGGAGGACACTGAAGCTTTCTTT
15	TRBJ1-1	TRBV7-2	large	TRBD1	CASSLGDRKNTEAFF	TGTGCCAGCAGCTTAGGGGACAGAAAGAACACTGAAGCTTTCTTT